A selection of T cell receptor beta chains follows, all from one sample in a study of human T cells and chemical hapten exposure. TCRdb re-called the RACE reads with MiXCR, one entry per CDR3 protein. The table shows some 42,000 distinct CDR3 sequences, with 9.5% to 10% occurring only once. The input for sequencing was whole blood, taken in connection with sensitization to the hapten diphenylcyclopropenone (DPC). All receptors derive from a woman under 40 with alopecia areata. Some clones in this sample may be carry-over from other donors' samples. Each CDR3 is given with its conserved first and last residue. Fields, in order: V gene, J gene, D gene, CDR3 protein. A D gene is named only where the DNA matches it firmly.

v_call: TRBV4-1; j_call: TRBJ1-2; d_call: -; cdr3_aa: CASSQVLFQVTF
v_call: TRBV7-2; j_call: TRBJ2-1; d_call: -; cdr3_aa: CASSLAGTSEQFF
v_call: TRBV7-9; j_call: TRBJ1-2; d_call: -; cdr3_aa: CASSLEGGIVYGYTF
v_call: TRBV7-9; j_call: TRBJ1-1; d_call: TRBD1; cdr3_aa: CASSRGQGKAFF
v_call: TRBV12-3/TRBV12-4; j_call: TRBJ1-1; d_call: -; cdr3_aa: CASSSLGVGTEAFF
v_call: TRBV4-3; j_call: TRBJ1-2; d_call: -; cdr3_aa: CASSQELDSYGYTF
v_call: TRBV29-1; j_call: TRBJ2-3; d_call: TRBD2; cdr3_aa: CSVDAASGLSTDTQYF
v_call: TRBV4-1; j_call: TRBJ1-6; d_call: -; cdr3_aa: CASSQDVASSYNSPLHF
v_call: TRBV9; j_call: TRBJ1-1; d_call: -; cdr3_aa: CASSSTGTSIEAFF
v_call: TRBV29-1; j_call: TRBJ2-7; d_call: -; cdr3_aa: CSVELAYEQYF
v_call: TRBV7-7; j_call: TRBJ2-1; d_call: -; cdr3_aa: CASSLSTGFNEQFF
v_call: TRBV7-2; j_call: TRBJ2-5; d_call: TRBD2; cdr3_aa: CASSRTSGVETQYF
v_call: TRBV29-1; j_call: TRBJ2-1; d_call: TRBD1; cdr3_aa: CSVSGTGFSEQFF
v_call: TRBV19; j_call: TRBJ1-5; d_call: TRBD1; cdr3_aa: CASSPRTGGNQPQHF
v_call: TRBV25-1; j_call: TRBJ2-7; d_call: -; cdr3_aa: CASSKAGGRWEQYF
v_call: TRBV7-9; j_call: TRBJ1-5; d_call: -; cdr3_aa: CASSLGANQPQHF
v_call: TRBV5-5; j_call: TRBJ1-6; d_call: TRBD1; cdr3_aa: CASSGQASSYNSPLHF
v_call: TRBV11-2; j_call: TRBJ2-7; d_call: TRBD2; cdr3_aa: CASSSRAGVHEQYF
v_call: TRBV4-2; j_call: TRBJ1-3; d_call: -; cdr3_aa: CASSQAVSGNTIYF
v_call: TRBV4-1; j_call: TRBJ2-7; d_call: -; cdr3_aa: CASSHTRAYEQYF
v_call: TRBV4-3; j_call: TRBJ1-6; d_call: -; cdr3_aa: CASSQDPGKYNSPLHF
v_call: TRBV30; j_call: TRBJ2-7; d_call: TRBD1; cdr3_aa: CAWSFKTGGEYEQYF
v_call: TRBV4-2; j_call: TRBJ1-3; d_call: -; cdr3_aa: CASSQVQEWRNTIYF
v_call: TRBV12-3/TRBV12-4; j_call: TRBJ1-6; d_call: -; cdr3_aa: CASSLRGSSYNSPLHF
v_call: TRBV19; j_call: TRBJ1-5; d_call: -; cdr3_aa: CASSIWAGSSNQPQHF
v_call: TRBV9; j_call: TRBJ2-7; d_call: TRBD2; cdr3_aa: CASSGAGPPYEQYF
v_call: TRBV7-9; j_call: TRBJ1-4; d_call: -; cdr3_aa: CASSLAAATNEKLFF
v_call: TRBV11-2; j_call: TRBJ1-2; d_call: -; cdr3_aa: CASSLAGSYGYTF
v_call: TRBV20-1; j_call: TRBJ2-3; d_call: TRBD2; cdr3_aa: CSAPPSGGTDTQYF
v_call: TRBV28; j_call: TRBJ2-7; d_call: TRBD1; cdr3_aa: CASALGGQGAREQYF
v_call: TRBV7-3; j_call: TRBJ2-3; d_call: -; cdr3_aa: CASSLGHGDTQYF
v_call: TRBV6-5; j_call: TRBJ2-2; d_call: TRBD2; cdr3_aa: CASSFLLAGGNTGELFF
v_call: TRBV13; j_call: TRBJ1-1; d_call: -; cdr3_aa: CASSGEVNTEAFF
v_call: TRBV28; j_call: TRBJ2-2; d_call: TRBD1; cdr3_aa: CASRSYRGPNTGELFF
v_call: TRBV12-3/TRBV12-4; j_call: TRBJ1-1; d_call: TRBD1; cdr3_aa: CASSLTGGQGEAFF